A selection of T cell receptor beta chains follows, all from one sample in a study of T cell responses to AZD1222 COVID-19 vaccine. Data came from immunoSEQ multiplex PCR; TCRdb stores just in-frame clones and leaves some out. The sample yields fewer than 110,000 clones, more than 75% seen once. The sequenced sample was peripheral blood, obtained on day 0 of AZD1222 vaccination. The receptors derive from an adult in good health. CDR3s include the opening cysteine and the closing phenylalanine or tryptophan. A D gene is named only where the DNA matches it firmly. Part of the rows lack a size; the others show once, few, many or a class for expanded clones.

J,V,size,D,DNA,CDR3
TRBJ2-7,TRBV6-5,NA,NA,TGTGCCAGCAGTTACGAGAGACACAGCTCCTACGAGCAGTACTTC,CASSYERHSSYEQYF
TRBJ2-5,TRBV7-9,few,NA,TGTGCCAGCAGCTTATGGGTCGGGGAGACCCAGTACTTC,CASSLWVGETQYF
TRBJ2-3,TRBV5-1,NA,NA,TGCGCCAGCAGCTTTAACACAGATACGCAGTATTTT,CASSFNTDTQYF
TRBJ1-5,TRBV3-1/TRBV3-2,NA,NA,TGTGCCAGCAGCCAAGGCCATTCCTATCAGCCCCAGCATTTT,CASSQGHSYQPQHF
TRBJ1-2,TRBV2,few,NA,TGTGCCAGCAGTACCTCCGGGGGCAACTATGGCTACACCTTC,CASSTSGGNYGYTF
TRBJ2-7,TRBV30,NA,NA,TGTGCCTGGAGTCTAGCTCCCACCTACGAGCAGTACTTC,CAWSLAPTYEQYF
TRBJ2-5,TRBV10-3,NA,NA,TGTGCCATCAGCGGGCTGGGGACGTCTCAAGAGACCCAGTACTTC,CAISGLGTSQETQYF
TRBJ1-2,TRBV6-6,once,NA,TGTGCCACCAGGGCGGCGGGCTACACCTTC,CATRAAGYTF
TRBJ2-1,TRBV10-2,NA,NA,TGCGCCAGCGGTCCAGGCCCCTACAATGAGCAGTTCTTC,CASGPGPYNEQFF
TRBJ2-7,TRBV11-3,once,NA,TGTGCCAGCAGCGCTGGTGGTGGAGGGTCATTCTACGAGCAGTACTTC,CASSAGGGGSFYEQYF
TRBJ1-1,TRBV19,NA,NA,TGTGCCAGTAGTCCAGCCATCAACACTGAAGCTTTCTTT,CASSPAINTEAFF
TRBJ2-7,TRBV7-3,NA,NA,TGTGCCAGCAGCCTGGGACGGACCTACGAGCAGTACTTC,CASSLGRTYEQYF
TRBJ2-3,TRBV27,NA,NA,TGTGCCAGCAGTTTTCAAAACTCAGGGACAGATACGCAGTATTTT,CASSFQNSGTDTQYF
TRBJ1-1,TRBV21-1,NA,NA,TGTGCCAGCGCTAGGGACAGGGAAAACACTGAAGCTTTCTTT,CASARDRENTEAFF
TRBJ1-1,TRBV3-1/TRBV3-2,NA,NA,TGTGCCAGCAGCCCGACGCGGATGGCCGGGGAAGCTTTCTTT,CASSPTRMAGEAFF
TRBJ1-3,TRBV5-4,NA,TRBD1,TGTGCCAGCAGCCCCCAGGGGGCTTTCTCTGGAAACACCATATATTTT,CASSPQGAFSGNTIYF
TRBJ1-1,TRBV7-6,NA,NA,TGTGCCAGCAGCTTAGGGCGCCAGCCAGCCCCGTCAATCACTGAAGCTTTCTTT,CASSLGRQPAPSITEAFF
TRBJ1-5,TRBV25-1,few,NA,TGTGCCAGATGCACGCGCCTGGATCAGCCCCAGCATTTT,CARCTRLDQPQHF
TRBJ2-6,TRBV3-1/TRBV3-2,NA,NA,TGTGCCAGCAGCCAGGATTACTCTGGGGCCAACGTCCTGACTTTC,CASSQDYSGANVLTF
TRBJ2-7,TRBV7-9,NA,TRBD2,TGTGCCAGCAGCTCCTCCAATAGCGGGAGGGCCCGGAACGAGCAGTACTTC,CASSSSNSGRARNEQYF
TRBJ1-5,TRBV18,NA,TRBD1,TGTGCCAGCTCACCACGGCGCACCCAGGGGGATAGCAATCAGCCCCAGCATTTT,CASSPRRTQGDSNQPQHF
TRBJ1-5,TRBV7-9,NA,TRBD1,TGTGCCAGCAGCTTAGGGACAGGGTATCAGCCCCAGCATTTT,CASSLGTGYQPQHF
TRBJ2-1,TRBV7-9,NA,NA,TGTGCCAGCAGCTTAGCGCGAAGGCAGGGCAAGAATGAGCAGTTCTTC,CASSLARRQGKNEQFF
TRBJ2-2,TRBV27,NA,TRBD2,TGTGCCAGCAGTAGACTAGCGGGAGTTGTCGGGGAGCTGTTTTTT,CASSRLAGVVGELFF
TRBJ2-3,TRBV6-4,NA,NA,TGTGCCAGCAAACCGGGACTGGGGTCCGATACGCAGTATTTT,CASKPGLGSDTQYF
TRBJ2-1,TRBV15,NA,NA,TGTGCCACCAGCAGAGATCAGGCCCTAGAGCAGTTCTTC,CATSRDQALEQFF
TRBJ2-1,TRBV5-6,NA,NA,TGTGCCAGCAGCCTCTGGGTCACGGCAGATGAGCAGTTCTTC,CASSLWVTADEQFF